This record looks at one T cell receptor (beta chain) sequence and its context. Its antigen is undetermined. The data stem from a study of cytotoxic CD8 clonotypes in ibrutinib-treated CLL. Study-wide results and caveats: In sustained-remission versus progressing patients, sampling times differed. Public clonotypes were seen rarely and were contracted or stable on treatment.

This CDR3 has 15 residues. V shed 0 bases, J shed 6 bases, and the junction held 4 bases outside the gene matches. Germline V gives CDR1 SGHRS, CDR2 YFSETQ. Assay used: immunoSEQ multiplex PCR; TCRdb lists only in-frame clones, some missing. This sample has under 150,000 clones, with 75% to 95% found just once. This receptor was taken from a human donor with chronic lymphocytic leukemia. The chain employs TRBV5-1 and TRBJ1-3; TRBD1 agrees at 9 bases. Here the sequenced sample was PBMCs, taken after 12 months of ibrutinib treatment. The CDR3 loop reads CASSLAGQGTNTIYF. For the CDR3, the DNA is TGCGCCAGCAGCTTGGCGGGACAGGGCACAAACACCATATATTTT.